These T cell receptor beta chains were read from a single sample in a study of cytomegalovirus exposure and HLA in healthy donors. This table comes from immunoSEQ multiplex PCR, and its TCRdb copy is limited to in-frame clones, with some not included. The sample includes about 170,000 clones, over 60% seen only once; the top ten take about 1.6%. Sequencing used PBMCs. These receptors were taken from a girl aged 10-17 years in good health and CMV-seronegative. CDR3s include the opening cysteine and the closing phenylalanine or tryptophan. The order of the fields is CDR3 length, clone size, V gene, J gene, D gene, CDR3 protein, CDR3 DNA. The D gene is left open where the match is weak. Expanded clones are given a class, and other clones once, few, many or no size at all.

18	once	TRBV4-2	TRBJ2-7	NA	CASSQGGGTKWGLSEQYF	TGTGCCAGCAGCCAAGGAGGGGGAACTAAATGGGGCTTGAGCGAGCAGTACTTC
14	NA	TRBV5-6	TRBJ1-6	NA	CASMAGLYNSPLHF	TGTGCCAGCATGGCAGGGCTCTATAATTCACCCCTCCACTTT
14	once	TRBV19	TRBJ1-6	TRBD1	CASNVGTGGSPLHF	TGTGCCAGTAATGTGGGGACAGGGGGCTCACCCCTCCACTTT
16	NA	TRBV25-1	TRBJ2-1	NA	CASRSSSWGGSHEQFF	TGTGCCAGCAGGTCTTCATCGTGGGGGGGCTCGCATGAGCAGTTCTTC
13	NA	TRBV5-1	TRBJ2-7	NA	CASSPQGGYEQYF	TGCGCCAGCTCCCCCCAGGGGGGATACGAGCAGTACTTC
14	NA	TRBV5-6	TRBJ1-2	NA	CASSPGGGAYGYTF	TGTGCCAGCAGCCCCGGGGGAGGGGCCTATGGCTACACCTTC
13	few	TRBV5-1	TRBJ1-2	NA	CASSFGASYGYTF	TGCGCCAGCAGCTTTGGAGCAAGCTATGGCTACACCTTC
16	NA	TRBV5-1	TRBJ2-5	TRBD1	CASSQGVRDRQETQYF	TGCGCCAGCAGCCAGGGAGTGAGGGACAGGCAAGAGACCCAGTACTTC
13	NA	TRBV9	TRBJ2-2	NA	CASGRENTGELFF	TGTGCCAGCGGACGGGAGAACACCGGGGAGCTGTTTTTT
14	NA	TRBV4-1	TRBJ1-2	NA	CASSQPGTGRGYTF	TGCGCCAGCAGCCAACCCGGGACCGGGAGGGGCTACACCTTC
16	NA	TRBV5-1	TRBJ1-1	NA	CASSSGLTGPNTEAFF	TGCGCCAGCAGCTCGGGCCTGACAGGTCCTAACACTGAAGCTTTCTTT
13	NA	TRBV6-1	TRBJ1-1	NA	CASSPTGNTEAFF	TGTGCCAGCAGTCCGACGGGAAACACTGAAGCTTTCTTT
15	NA	TRBV7-6	TRBJ1-1	NA	CASSLADSGVAEAFF	TGTGCCAGCAGCTTAGCCGACTCAGGGGTCGCTGAAGCTTTCTTT
13	few	TRBV4-3	TRBJ2-5	NA	CASSQGSGETQYF	TGCGCCAGCAGCCAAGGGAGCGGGGAGACCCAGTACTTC
12	NA	TRBV27	TRBJ2-2	TRBD1	CASRQGSGELFF	TGTGCCAGCAGACAGGGGTCCGGGGAGCTGTTTTTT
15	few	TRBV14	TRBJ1-5	NA	CASSQEWTWGQPQHF	TGTGCCAGCAGCCAAGAATGGACATGGGGCCAGCCCCAGCATTTT
13	NA	TRBV27	TRBJ1-2	NA	CASSDPGEYGYTF	TGTGCCAGCAGTGACCCGGGAGAGTATGGCTACACCTTC
14	NA	TRBV5-6	TRBJ1-1	NA	CASSPAVAGTEAFF	TGTGCCAGCAGTCCGGCGGTCGCGGGGACTGAAGCTTTCTTT
14	NA	TRBV7-9	TRBJ2-3	TRBD1	CATGQGDTADTQYF	TGTGCCACGGGACAGGGGGATACGGCAGATACGCAGTATTTT
15	NA	TRBV29-1	TRBJ2-3	TRBD1	CSVGRGQGGTDTQYF	TGCAGCGTCGGCCGCGGACAGGGGGGCACAGATACGCAGTATTTT
14	few	TRBV29-1	TRBJ2-5	NA	CSVESRGYTKTQYF	TGCAGCGTTGAGTCCCGGGGGTACACGAAGACCCAGTACTTC
13	NA	TRBV5-1	TRBJ1-1	NA	CASSFGGGTEAFF	TGCGCCAGCAGCTTTGGGGGAGGCACTGAAGCTTTCTTT
19	NA	TRBV7-9	TRBJ2-6	TRBD1	CASSSLPGQEGSGANVLTF	TGTGCCAGCAGTTCCTTGCCGGGACAGGAGGGCTCTGGGGCCAACGTCCTGACTTTC
15	few	TRBV4-1	TRBJ2-4	TRBD1	CASSQQTGSGNIQYF	TGCGCCAGCAGCCAACAGACAGGGTCGGGAAACATTCAGTACTTC
12	NA	TRBV7-8	TRBJ1-5	NA	CASSLGDQPQHF	TGTGCCAGCAGCTTGGGAGATCAGCCCCAGCATTTT
19	NA	TRBV10-3	TRBJ1-5	TRBD1	CAISATQGIDPLGHQPQHF	TGTGCCATCAGTGCGACACAGGGGATTGACCCCCTCGGGCATCAGCCCCAGCATTTT
16	few	TRBV27	TRBJ2-6	NA	CASSLQATPGANVLTF	TGTGCCAGCAGTTTGCAGGCCACCCCGGGGGCCAACGTCCTGACTTTC
16	NA	TRBV9	TRBJ2-2	NA	CASSVRTGRDTGELFF	TGTGCCAGCAGCGTACGGACGGGGCGGGATACCGGGGAGCTGTTTTTT
16	NA	TRBV5-1	TRBJ2-5	TRBD2	CASSWTGTSGGQTQYF	TGCGCCAGCAGCTGGACCGGGACTAGCGGGGGCCAGACCCAGTACTTC
14	NA	TRBV11-2	TRBJ1-5	TRBD1	CASSGTGGKQPQHF	TGTGCCAGCAGCGGTACAGGGGGGAAGCAGCCCCAGCATTTT
14	NA	TRBV13	TRBJ2-7	NA	CASSNSGLTYEQYF	TGTGCCAGCAGCAACAGCGGACTCACCTACGAGCAGTACTTC
15	once	TRBV6-5	TRBJ2-5	TRBD2	CASSRAGGPQETQYF	TGTGCCAGCAGTCGGGCGGGGGGGCCCCAAGAGACCCAGTACTTC
13	NA	TRBV10-3	TRBJ1-5	TRBD1	CAIRDREGQPQHF	TGTGCCATCAGGGACAGGGAGGGCCAGCCCCAGCATTTT
10	few	TRBV30	TRBJ2-6	NA	CAAGANVLTF	TGTGCCGCGGGGGCCAACGTCCTGACTTTC
14	NA	TRBV18	TRBJ1-4	NA	CASSPASTNEKLFF	TGTGCCAGCTCACCGGCCTCCACTAATGAAAAACTGTTTTTT
15	NA	TRBV5-1	TRBJ1-2	NA	CASSLDSRSGYGYTF	TGCGCCAGCAGCTTGGACAGCCGGAGCGGCTATGGCTACACCTTC
14	NA	TRBV11-2	TRBJ2-2	TRBD1	CASSLQGATGELFF	TGTGCCAGCAGCCTACAGGGGGCCACCGGGGAGCTGTTTTTT
15	few	TRBV6-1	TRBJ2-1	NA	CASILGTGYFDEQFF	NA
13	once	TRBV9	TRBJ2-1	TRBD1	CASSVGQSNEQFF	TGTGCCAGCAGCGTGGGACAGTCCAATGAGCAGTTCTTC
14	NA	TRBV5-6	TRBJ1-3	NA	CASSFSLSGNTIYF	TGTGCCAGCAGCTTTAGCCTCTCTGGAAACACCATATATTTT
14	NA	TRBV5-5	TRBJ2-7	NA	CASSLVPEAYEQYF	TGTGCCAGCAGCTTGGTTCCAGAGGCCTACGAGCAGTACTTC
15	NA	TRBV27	TRBJ1-5	TRBD1	CASSQQGVWNQPQHF	TGTGCCAGCAGTCAGCAGGGGGTCTGGAATCAGCCCCAGCATTTT
17	NA	TRBV5-1	TRBJ2-1	NA	CASSLYSASGLYNEQFF	TGCGCCAGCAGCTTGTACTCCGCCAGCGGGTTATACAATGAGCAGTTCTTC
13	NA	TRBV6-5	TRBJ1-1	TRBD1	CASSPLRTGWAFF	TGTGCCAGCAGCCCACTTAGGACAGGTTGGGCTTTCTTT
15	NA	TRBV9	TRBJ1-6	TRBD1	CASSVEGQGNSPLHF	TGTGCCAGCAGCGTAGAAGGACAGGGGAATTCACCCCTCCACTTT
18	NA	TRBV4-1	TRBJ2-1	TRBD2	CASSHLLAGGPGDNEQFF	TGCGCCAGCAGCCATTTACTAGCGGGGGGGCCAGGAGACAATGAGCAGTTCTTC
13	NA	TRBV10-1	TRBJ2-7	TRBD1	CASSRDRGYEQYF	TGCGCCAGCAGCCGGGACAGGGGCTACGAGCAGTACTTC
14	NA	TRBV7-8	TRBJ1-5	NA	CASSLGGPNQPQHF	TGTGCCAGCAGCTTAGGGGGCCCGAATCAGCCCCAGCATTTT
15	NA	TRBV9	TRBJ2-1	TRBD2	CASSVYGGTYNEQFF	TGTGCCAGCAGCGTATACGGGGGGACCTACAATGAGCAGTTCTTC
15	once	TRBV6-5	TRBJ2-5	TRBD1	CASRSGQGLGETQYF	TGTGCCAGCAGATCGGGACAGGGGTTGGGAGAGACCCAGTACTTC
12	few	TRBV5-1	TRBJ1-6	NA	CASSTDNSPLHF	TGCGCCAGCAGCACGGATAATTCACCCCTCCACTTT
15	NA	TRBV5-6	TRBJ2-3	NA	CASSLRRGLTDTQYF	TGTGCCAGCAGCTTGCGCAGGGGCTTAACAGATACGCAGTATTTT
16	NA	TRBV19	TRBJ1-1	NA	CASRPTGPSGNTEAFF	TGTGCCAGTAGACCGACAGGCCCCTCGGGGAACACTGAAGCTTTCTTT
14	NA	TRBV7-9	TRBJ2-3	NA	CASSLTGGTDTQYF	TGTGCCAGCAGCCTTACCGGGGGCACAGATACGCAGTATTTT
15	NA	TRBV2	TRBJ2-7	TRBD1	CASSDRDRVSYEQYF	TGTGCCAGCAGTGATAGAGACAGGGTGTCCTACGAGCAGTACTTC
14	few	TRBV5-6	TRBJ1-4	TRBD1	CASSSRQGFEKLFF	TGTGCCAGCAGCTCACGACAGGGGTTTGAAAAACTGTTTTTT
13	NA	TRBV5-4	TRBJ2-5	NA	CASSLDGSGGQYF	TGTGCCAGCAGCTTGGACGGGAGTGGTGGGCAGTACTTC
16	NA	TRBV5-1	TRBJ2-1	TRBD2	CASSRLTSGGAWEQFF	TGCGCCAGCAGCCGGCTGACTAGCGGGGGGGCATGGGAGCAGTTCTTC
14	few	TRBV2	TRBJ2-7	TRBD2	CASSQAGGSYEQYF	TGTGCCAGCAGTCAAGCGGGGGGGTCCTACGAGCAGTACTTC